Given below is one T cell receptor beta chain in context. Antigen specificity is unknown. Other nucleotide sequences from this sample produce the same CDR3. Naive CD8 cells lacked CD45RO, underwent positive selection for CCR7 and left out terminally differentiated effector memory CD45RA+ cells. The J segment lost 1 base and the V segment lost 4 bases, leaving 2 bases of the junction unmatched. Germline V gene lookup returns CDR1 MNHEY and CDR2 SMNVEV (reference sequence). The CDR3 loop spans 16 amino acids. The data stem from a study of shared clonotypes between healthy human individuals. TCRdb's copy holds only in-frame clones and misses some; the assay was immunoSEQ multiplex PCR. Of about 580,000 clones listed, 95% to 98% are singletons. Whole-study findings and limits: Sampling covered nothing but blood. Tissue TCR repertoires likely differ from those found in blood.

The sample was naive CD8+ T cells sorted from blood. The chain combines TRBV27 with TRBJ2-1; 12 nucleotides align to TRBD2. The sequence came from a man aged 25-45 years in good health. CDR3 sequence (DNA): TGTGCCAGCAGTTCAGGACTAGCGGGATCCTACAATGAGCAGTTCTTC. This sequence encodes CASSSGLAGSYNEQFF.